This TCR beta chain was recorded in a study of beta chain features in type 1 diabetes. As to this clone: The antigen remains unidentified.

Isolated RNA was reverse transcribed in full, so expressed TCRB transcripts were sequenced. Sequencing was performed with immunoSEQ multiplex PCR; in TCRdb, only in-frame clones are kept and a portion is missing. This table holds around 310,000 clones, around an eighth found once. CD45RO/CCR7/CD25/CD127/CD95/CD27 separated CD4+ naive, central memory, regulatory and stem cell-like memory cells by sorting. Study-wide points: Possibly, sequencing cDNA over-represented cells that had high TCR expression levels. Shortening that was moderate but significant affected the TCRB CDR3s of Type 1 diabetes patients in all four CD4+ subsets.

The germline V gene has CDR1 SGHVS and CDR2 FNYEAQ. J was trimmed by 0 bases and V by 0 bases; bases with no gene match: 7. CDR3 length: 17 amino acids. Sequencing used naive CD4+ T cells from blood. This receptor was taken from a woman aged 18-29 years with type 1 diabetes. This chain connects TRBV7-6 to TRBJ2-7, with TRBD1 matching over 8 bases. CDR3 sequence (DNA): TGTGCCAGCAGCTTAGCGAGGAGGACAGGGACCTCCTACGAGCAGTACTTC. It is translated as CASSLARRTGTSYEQYF. Full variable domain (missing parts from reference TRBV7-6 and TRBJ2-7): GAGVSQSPRYKVTKRGQDVALRCDPISGHVSLYWYRQALGQGPEFLTYFNYEAQQDKSGLPNDRFSAERPEGSISTLTIQRTEQRDSAMYRCASSLARRTGTSYEQYFGPGTRLTVT.